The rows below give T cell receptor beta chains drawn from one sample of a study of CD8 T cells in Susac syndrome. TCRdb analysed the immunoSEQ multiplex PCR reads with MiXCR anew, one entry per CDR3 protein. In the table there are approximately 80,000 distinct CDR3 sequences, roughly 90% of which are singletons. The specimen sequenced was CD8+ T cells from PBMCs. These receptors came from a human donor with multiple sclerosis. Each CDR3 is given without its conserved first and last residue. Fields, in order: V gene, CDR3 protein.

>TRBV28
ASSLFGDVTNYGYT
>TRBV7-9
ASQTMGGDLRRYT
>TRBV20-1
SVFPSGPHEQF
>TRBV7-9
ASSAGQGAAGYT
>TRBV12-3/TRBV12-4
ASSLEFHEQY
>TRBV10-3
AISESTSGPYEQY
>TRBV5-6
ASRTGTGYNEQY
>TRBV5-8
ASTPAAGTNTDTQY
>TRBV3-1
ASSHPGLRENPYEQY
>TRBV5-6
ASSSGDRGPDEQF
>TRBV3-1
ASSQDSYYSGNTIY
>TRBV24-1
ATSWGTDTQY
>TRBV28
ASSLQAGEETQY
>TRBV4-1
ASSQANEQF
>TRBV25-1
ASSDHTGSGGNTIY